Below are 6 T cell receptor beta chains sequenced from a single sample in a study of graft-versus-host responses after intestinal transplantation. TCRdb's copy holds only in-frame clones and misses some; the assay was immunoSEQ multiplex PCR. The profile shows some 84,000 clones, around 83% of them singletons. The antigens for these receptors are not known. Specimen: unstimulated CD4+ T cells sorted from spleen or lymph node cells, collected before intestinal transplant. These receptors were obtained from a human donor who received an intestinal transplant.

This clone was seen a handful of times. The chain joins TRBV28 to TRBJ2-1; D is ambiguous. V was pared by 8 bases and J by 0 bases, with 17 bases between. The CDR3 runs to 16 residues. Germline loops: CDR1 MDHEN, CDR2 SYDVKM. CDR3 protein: CASYSLTSSSYNEQFF. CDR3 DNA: TGTGCCAGCTATTCCCTGACTTCCAGCTCCTACAATGAGCAGTTCTTC.

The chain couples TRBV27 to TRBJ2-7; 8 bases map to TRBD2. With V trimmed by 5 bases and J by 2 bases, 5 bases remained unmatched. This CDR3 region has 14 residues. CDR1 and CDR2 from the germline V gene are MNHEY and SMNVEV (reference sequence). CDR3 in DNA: TGTGCCAGCAGTCCCACTAGCGGCACCTACGAGCAGTACTTC. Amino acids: CASSPTSGTYEQYF.

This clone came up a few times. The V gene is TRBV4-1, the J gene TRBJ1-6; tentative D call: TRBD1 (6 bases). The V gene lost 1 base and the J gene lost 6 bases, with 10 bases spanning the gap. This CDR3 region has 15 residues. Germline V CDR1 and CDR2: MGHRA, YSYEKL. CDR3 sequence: CASSQATGLNSPLHF. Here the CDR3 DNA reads TGCGCCAGCAGCCAAGCGACAGGCCTTAATTCACCCCTCCACTTT.

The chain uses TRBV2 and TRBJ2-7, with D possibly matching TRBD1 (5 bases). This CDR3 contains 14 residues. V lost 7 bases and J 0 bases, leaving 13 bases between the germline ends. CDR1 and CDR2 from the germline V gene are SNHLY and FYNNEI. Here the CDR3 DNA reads TGTGCCAGCACCGGACACCAGAGCTCCTACGAGCAGTACTTC. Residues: CASTGHQSSYEQYF.

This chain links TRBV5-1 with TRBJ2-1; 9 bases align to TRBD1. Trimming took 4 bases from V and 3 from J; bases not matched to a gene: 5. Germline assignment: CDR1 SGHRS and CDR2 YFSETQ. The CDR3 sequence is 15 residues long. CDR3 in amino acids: CASSPDRGLYNEQFF. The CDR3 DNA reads TGCGCCAGCAGCCCGGACAGGGGTCTCTACAATGAGCAGTTCTTC.

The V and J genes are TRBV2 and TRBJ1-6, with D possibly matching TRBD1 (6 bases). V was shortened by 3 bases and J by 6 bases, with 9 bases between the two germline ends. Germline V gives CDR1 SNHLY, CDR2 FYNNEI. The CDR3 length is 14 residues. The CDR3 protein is CASSEWGPNSPLHF. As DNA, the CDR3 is TGTGCCAGCAGTGAGTGGGGGCCTAATTCACCCCTCCACTTT.